This section outlines one T cell receptor beta chain sequence together with its context. Terminally differentiated effector memory CD45RA+ cells were excluded by CCR7 positive selection of CD45RO-negative cells. Donation came from healthy HIV-negative adults that had no recent acute infections or vaccinations. Donors, without exception, were Caucasian adults residing in Nashville, Tennessee. The CDR3 runs 14 residues. Between the trimmed V and J ends, which lost 3 bases and 8 bases, there was a span of 14 bases. Per germline, CDR1 MNHEY and CDR2 SMNVEV (reference sequence). The data are from a study of shared clonotypes between healthy human individuals. Study in general: The study drew on a couple of women and three men aged 18 to 49 as donors. Researchers assigned three CD4 naive, three CD4 memory, two CD8 naive and one CD8 memory plate to each donor.

Generated by immunoSEQ multiplex PCR, the TCRdb table keeps only in-frame clones and is missing some. The sample has around 1.9 million clones; more than 85% are singletons. The source of this sequence is a man between 18 and 35 years old in good health. Some clones in this sample may be carry-over from other donors' samples. V is TRBV27 and J is TRBJ2-1, with D tentatively TRBD2 (5 bases). The sample consisted of naive CD8+ T cells from PBMCs. CDR3 bases: TGTGCCAGCAGTTTTGGGAGAGAGTGGGATGAGCAGTTCTTC. Its translation: CASSFGREWDEQFF.